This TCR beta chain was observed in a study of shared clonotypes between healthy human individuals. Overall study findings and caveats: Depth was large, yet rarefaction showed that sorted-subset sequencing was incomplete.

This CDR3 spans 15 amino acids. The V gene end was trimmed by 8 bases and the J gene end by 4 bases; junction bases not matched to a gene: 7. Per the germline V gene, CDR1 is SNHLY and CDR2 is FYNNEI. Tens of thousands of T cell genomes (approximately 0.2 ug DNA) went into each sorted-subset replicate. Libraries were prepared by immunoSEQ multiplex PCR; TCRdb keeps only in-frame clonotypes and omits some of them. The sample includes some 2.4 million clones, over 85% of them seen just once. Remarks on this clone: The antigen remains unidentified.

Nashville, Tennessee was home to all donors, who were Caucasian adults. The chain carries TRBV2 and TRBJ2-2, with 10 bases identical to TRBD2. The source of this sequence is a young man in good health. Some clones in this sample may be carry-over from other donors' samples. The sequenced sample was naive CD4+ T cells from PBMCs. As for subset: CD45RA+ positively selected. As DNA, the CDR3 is TGTGCCAGCTATCCTAGCGGGAGTCTCACCGGGGAGCTGTTTTTT. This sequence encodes CASYPSGSLTGELFF.